This T cell receptor (beta chain) appears in the sequencing data of a study of cytomegalovirus exposure and HLA in healthy donors. Regarding the study as a whole: In vitro data verified a few CMV-associated chains as specific for CMV antigens. Cytomegalovirus status was reportedly diagnosed by the classifier with high sensitivity and specificity. The study found most TCR sequences rare, yet found some public TCRs in many donors. The study recorded 160 or so TCR beta chains that were cytomegalovirus-associated.

CDR1 is MNHNS and CDR2 is SASEGT in the germline V gene. With 8 bases removed from V and 10 bases from J, the gap between germline ends came to 15 bases. The CDR3 is 13 amino acids. Remarks on this clone: The antigen is undetermined.

The table came from immunoSEQ multiplex PCR; TCRdb's copy has only in-frame clones and leaves some out. The table lists roughly 180,000 clones, about nine tenths of them singletons. The clonotype originates from a man younger than 40 in good health and CMV-seropositive. Source material: PBMCs. The chain joins TRBV6-1 to TRBJ1-6; D perhaps matches TRBD1 (6 bases). The CDR3 sequence: CASFGRGESPLHF. CDR3 DNA: TGTGCCAGCTTTGGCAGGGGTGAATCACCCCTCCACTTT.